A selection of T cell receptor beta chains follows, all from one sample in a study of blood T cell repertoires in COVID-19. Clones were read by immunoSEQ multiplex PCR, and TCRdb kept only the in-frame ones, dropping some. The sample yields some 320,000 clones, approximately 87% seen once. The sample comprised peripheral blood. Every receptor here comes from a woman aged 45-65 years who had recovered from COVID-19. Both conserved end residues are part of each CDR3. The order of the fields is clone size, J gene, V gene, D gene, CDR3 DNA, CDR3 protein. D genes are given only for firm matches. Expanded clones are given a class, and other clones once, few, many or no size at all.

size: NA
J: TRBJ1-6
V: TRBV7-8
D: NA
DNA: TGTGCCAGCAGCTTAGCCGGGGTTCGGAATTCACCCCTCCACTTT
CDR3: CASSLAGVRNSPLHF

size: NA
J: TRBJ2-7
V: TRBV7-2
D: TRBD1
DNA: TGTGCCAGCAGCCGTCGTAGACAGGGTCCCTCCGAGCAGTACTTC
CDR3: CASSRRRQGPSEQYF

size: NA
J: TRBJ1-2
V: TRBV28
D: TRBD1
DNA: TGTGCCAGCAGAAAACAGGGGGCAGGCTATGGCTACACCTTC
CDR3: CASRKQGAGYGYTF

size: NA
J: TRBJ2-3
V: TRBV25-1
D: NA
DNA: TGTGCCAGCAGTCCTGCGGGTTCCGGCACAGATACGCAGTATTTT
CDR3: CASSPAGSGTDTQYF

size: NA
J: TRBJ2-6
V: TRBV28
D: NA
DNA: TGTGCCAGCAGTTTTGGAGGGGAAGCCGGGGCCAACGTCCTGACTTTC
CDR3: CASSFGGEAGANVLTF

size: NA
J: TRBJ1-1
V: TRBV6-5
D: NA
DNA: TGTGCCAGCAGCACAGGTACTGAAGCTTTCTTT
CDR3: CASSTGTEAFF

size: NA
J: TRBJ2-6
V: TRBV9
D: TRBD1
DNA: TGTGCCAGCAGCCCCAGGGGGTTTGGGGCCAACGTCCTGACTTTC
CDR3: CASSPRGFGANVLTF

size: NA
J: TRBJ2-5
V: TRBV5-6
D: NA
DNA: TGTGCCAGCAGCTTGCCAGGGGACGAGACCCAGTACTTC
CDR3: CASSLPGDETQYF

size: NA
J: TRBJ1-5
V: TRBV2
D: TRBD1
DNA: TGTGCCAGCAGTGTGGGGACAGGGACTCAGCCCCAGCATTTT
CDR3: CASSVGTGTQPQHF

size: NA
J: TRBJ2-1
V: TRBV4-1
D: NA
DNA: TGCGCCAGCAGCCAGCCAACTAGAGACTCCTACAATGAGCAGTTCTTC
CDR3: CASSQPTRDSYNEQFF

size: NA
J: TRBJ2-7
V: TRBV7-6
D: NA
DNA: TGTGCCAGCAGCTTACAGATTTCCTACGAGCAGTACTTC
CDR3: CASSLQISYEQYF

size: NA
J: TRBJ1-2
V: TRBV2
D: TRBD1
DNA: TGTGCCAGCAGTGAGTGGGGACAGGGGGAGACTAACTATGGCTACACCTTC
CDR3: CASSEWGQGETNYGYTF

size: NA
J: TRBJ2-5
V: TRBV6-5
D: NA
DNA: TGTGCCAGCAACATGGGACTTGGGGTATGGGAGACCCAGTACTTC
CDR3: CASNMGLGVWETQYF

size: few
J: TRBJ1-6
V: TRBV3-1/TRBV3-2
D: NA
DNA: TGTGCCAGCAGCGCGAACTACATGAATTCACCCCTCCACTTT
CDR3: CASSANYMNSPLHF

size: few
J: TRBJ2-7
V: TRBV5-1
D: NA
DNA: TGCGCCAGCAGCTTTTGGGGGAGGATGAGCGACGAGCAGTACTTC
CDR3: CASSFWGRMSDEQYF

size: NA
J: TRBJ2-3
V: TRBV19
D: NA
DNA: TGTGCCAGTAGTCTTCCGGGGGGCACAGATACGCAGTATTTT
CDR3: CASSLPGGTDTQYF

size: few
J: TRBJ2-2
V: TRBV19
D: NA
DNA: TGTGCCAGTAGGGCACGGGGGGCCTACAACACCGGGGAGCTGTTTTTT
CDR3: CASRARGAYNTGELFF